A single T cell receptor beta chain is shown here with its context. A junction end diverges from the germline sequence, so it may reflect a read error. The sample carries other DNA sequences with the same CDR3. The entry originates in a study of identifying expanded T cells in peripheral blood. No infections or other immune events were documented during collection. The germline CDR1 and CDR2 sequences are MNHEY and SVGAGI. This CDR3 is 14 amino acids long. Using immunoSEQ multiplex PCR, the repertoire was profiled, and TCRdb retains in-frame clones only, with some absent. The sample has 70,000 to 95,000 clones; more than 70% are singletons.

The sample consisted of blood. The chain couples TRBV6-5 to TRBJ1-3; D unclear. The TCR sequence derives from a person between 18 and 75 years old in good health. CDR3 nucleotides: TGCGCCAGCGCAGCTGAGGGAGCTGGAAACACCATATATTTT. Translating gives CASAAEGAGNTIYF.